This TCR beta chain originates from a study of blood T cell repertoires in COVID-19. On the study more broadly: The United States, Italy and Spain supplied acute and convalescent COVID-19 samples. T cells, B-cell-depleted T cells, or PBMCs provided the cDNA or gDNA that served as material.

Profiling relied on immunoSEQ multiplex PCR, and the TCRdb table lists in-frame clones only, not all of them. Among around 500,000 clones listed, 80% to 90% were seen once. A single count supports this clone. Within the sample, other DNA sequences also encode this same CDR3. The CDR3 sequence is 14 residues long. Trimming stripped 1 base from V and 0 bases from J, with 6 bases between. Germline CDR1 is SEHNR and CDR2 is FQNEAQ (reference sequence). The clonotype was recovered from a human donor in a cohort sampled during active COVID-19. Material for sequencing was peripheral blood. The chain links TRBV7-9 to TRBJ1-1, with D hard to call. The DNA for the CDR3 is TGTGCCAGCAGCTTAGGCGGCATGAACACTGAAGCTTTCTTT. As protein: CASSLGGMNTEAFF.